Listed here is a single T cell receptor beta chain. Its specificity is not known. CDR1 and CDR2 from the germline V gene are SGHKS and YYEKEE (reference sequence). The CDR3 sequence is 16 residues long. V gave up 3 bases and J gave up 6 bases, with 22 bases separating them. These data originate in a study of a mutant IDH1 vaccine in newly diagnosed glioma. Background on the study: Treated patients had a mean age of around 40 years and a sex split that was around 60% male and 37.5% female.

Some clones are missing from TCRdb's copy, which holds only in-frame ones; the method was immunoSEQ multiplex PCR. The repertoire holds some 57,000 clones, 70% to 85% seen once, with 4.9% in the top ten. Time point: week 47, end of study. All doses held 300 ug of mutant IDH1 20-mer peptide, with topical imiquimod. The specimen was PBMCs, collected from a glioma patient whose treatment included an IDH1 peptide vaccine. The source of this sequence is a woman between 40 and 50 years old with glioma. Some clones in this sample may be carry-over from other donors' samples. The V and J genes are TRBV5-5 and TRBJ2-7; D is possibly TRBD1 or TRBD2 (6 bases each). The CDR3 DNA sequence: TGTGCCAGCAGCTCCTGGGGGGACACACCTAAGGGCGAGCAGTACTTC. Its protein product is CASSSWGDTPKGEQYF. The whole variable domain, remainder taken from reference TRBV5-5 and TRBJ2-7, is DAGVTQSPTHLIKTRGQQVTLRCSPISGHKSVSWYQQVLGQGPQFIFQYYEKEERGRGNFPDRFSARQFPNYSSELNVNALLLGDSALYLCASSSWGDTPKGEQYFGPGTRLTVT.